Given below is one T cell receptor (beta chain) in context. Produced via immunoSEQ multiplex PCR; TCRdb's table is partial and in-frame only. The sample lists about 45,000 clones; approximately 90% were seen once. The source of the sample is a study of blood T cell repertoires in COVID-19. On the study more broadly: Collection of acute and convalescent COVID-19 samples took place in the United States, Italy and Spain. PBMCs, B-cell-depleted T cells, or T cells provided the cDNA or gDNA that made up the material.

The V gene lost 4 bases and the J gene lost 0 bases, with 6 bases spanning the gap. Per the germline V gene, CDR1 is SQVTM and CDR2 is ANQGSEA. The CDR3 loop spans 13 amino acids. The sample comprised peripheral blood. This receptor was obtained from a human donor in a cohort sampled during active COVID-19. The genes are TRBV29-1 and TRBJ2-2; D gene unclear. The CDR3 sequence is CSVGASNTGELFF. The CDR3 DNA sequence: TGCAGCGTTGGGGCCTCGAACACCGGGGAGCTGTTTTTT.